Sequencing of this T cell receptor (beta chain) was carried out in a study of blood T cell repertoires in COVID-19. Turning to the study itself: Specimens from acute and convalescent COVID-19 originated in the United States, Italy and Spain. PBMCs, B-cell-depleted T cells, or T cells provided the cDNA or gDNA that made up the material.

The authors' processing: Estimated nucleated cell counts came from reference gene primer amplification. The method was immunoSEQ multiplex PCR; TCRdb's version includes in-frame clones alone and lacks a portion of them. Clone size and the V and J calls come from that table; the DNA yielded D and trimming. Among 270,000 or so clones listed, around 82% were seen once. V lost 1 base and J lost 5, with 17 bases in between. This CDR3 comprises 16 residues. Germline V gene data show CDR1 as LNHDA and CDR2 as SQIVND (reference sequence). The chain recombines TRBV19 with TRBJ2-5; the D gene is possibly TRBD1 (5 bases). Sequencing input: peripheral blood. The clonotype originates from a woman aged 45 to 65 who had recovered from COVID-19. The CDR3 loop reads CASSIGGAVLRETQYF. CDR3 coding DNA: TGTGCCAGTAGTATAGGTGGGGCGGTCCTTCGGGAGACCCAGTACTTC.